This T cell receptor beta chain was found in a study of T cell responses to AZD1222 COVID-19 vaccine (dated by TCRdb to about 2021). About the investigation overall: Because spike-specific TCR depth and breadth did not differ between the two schedules, AZD1222 recipients who got a second dose at roughly 4 weeks were pooled with those who got a second dose at roughly 12 weeks. Enrollment into the trials was organized by age into subgroups of 18-55, 56-69 and 70-plus years, and those subgroups contained roughly 150, 30 and 60 TCR-sequenced participants, respectively. A total of just over 230 trial participants underwent TCR sequencing, of whom nearly 210 received two doses of AZD1222 and 26 received two doses of the MenACWY control vaccine.

The CDR3 regions of human TCRbeta chains were subjected to immunosequencing. Processing in the source paper ran as follows. TCRs in the repertoires were compared against a reference library of SARS-CoV-2-specific TCRs that had been generated with the MIRA antigen-specificity platform. Breadth meant the fraction of unique TCRs that were SARS-CoV-2-associated, whereas depth meant the fraction of total T cells that were SARS-CoV-2-associated. Using the MIRA data, every spike-specific TCR was mapped to the spike region that the TCR reacted to and assigned to either a CD4 or a CD8 class. Log10-transformed breadth and depth values were compared by one-way ANOVA with Sidak's multiple comparisons tests. In its TCRdb copy, this immuneACCESS table keeps in-frame sequences only and misses some clones. Where compared with another copy, unresolved V genes explain less than half of these, and the others have no known cause. The V and J calls and clone size were taken over from that table, and D and trimming were inferred from the DNA. For this sample the table gives some 130,000 clones, of which over 90% were detected only once. The leading ten clones occupy about 0.91% of the sample.

Concerning this clone itself: Which antigen it targets is not known. The record has no base qualities; no much larger clone is one base away.

The time point label, as the study defines it: baseline before first vaccination. Samples from vaccinated people were obtained from the UK trials COV001 and COV002, which included a single-blind randomized controlled phase 2/3 trial of AZD1222 (ChAdOx1 nCoV-19) in healthy adults. Trial participant PBMC samples were collected at day 0 and day 28 after the second dose for TCRbeta chain sequencing. Study-level results and caveats: Epitopes outside the regions mutated in the B.1.351 and B.1.1.7 variants were reportedly recognized by nearly half of the unique spike-specific TCRs. A significant rise in spike-specific TCR breadth and depth was observed after two AZD1222 doses relative to day 0 and relative to MenACWY recipients. Because no day 14 peak-response samples were available, repertoires were characterized only after the peak T cell response. Vaccine-associated CD4 TCRs spanned the whole spike protein, with dominant responses in regions 160-218 and 743-854. Conclusions about previously exposed vaccinees were limited because only six AZD1222 recipients were SARS-CoV-2 seropositive at baseline. Participants were mostly white British, with more females than males. The authors suggested clonal diversity may have been underestimated. The 56-69-year group was small, and its depth increase did not reach significance, likely because of low power.

For CDR1 and CDR2, the germline V gene lists SGHTA and FQGTGA. The CDR3, from cysteine to phenylalanine, totals 16 residues. The read is trimmed to its CDR3 DNA, 48 bases read in frame from base 1. The V and J ends are trimmed by 5 bases and 3 bases, leaving 17 bases between them. Source: peripheral blood, taken on day 0 of AZD1222 vaccination. The sequence is built from TRBV7-3 and TRBJ2-1; TRBD2 could be the D gene, as 6 bases match. This receptor was taken from an adult in good health. The CDR3 protein is CASSPMFSSDYNEQFF. The sequenced DNA: TGTGCCAGCAGCCCCATGTTTTCTAGCGACTACAATGAGCAGTTCTTC.